Listed below are T cell receptor beta chains from one sample, sequenced in a study of blood T cells in healthy people across ages. TCRdb fed the 5' RACE reads into MiXCR, producing one record per CDR3 protein. This table holds 1.5 million to 2 million distinct CDR3 sequences, approximately 28% found once. Material: blood. The receptors stem from a woman under 40 in good health. Both conserved end residues are part of each CDR3. A D gene is named only where the DNA matches it firmly. Clone size is shown for a subset of rows, as once, few, many or a class of expanded clone.

j_call | v_call | d_call | clone_size | cdr3_nt | cdr3_aa
TRBJ2-1 | TRBV5-1 | . | . | TGCGCCAGCAGCTTGGCCGGGAGTGGGCATGAGCAGTTCTTC | CASSLAGSGHEQFF
TRBJ1-4 | TRBV7-9 | TRBD1 | . | TGTGCCAGCAGCCCATCCGACAGGGCGGAAAAACTGTTTTTT | CASSPSDRAEKLFF
TRBJ2-3 | TRBV2 | . | few | TGTGCCAGCAAAAGGAAAAACCGGGACGCGCCTGGCACAGATACGCAGTATTTT | CASKRKNRDAPGTDTQYF
TRBJ2-5 | TRBV6-6 | TRBD1 | few | TGTGCCAGCAGTTACGGTAGGGGGCGCTTTGACCAAGGGACCCAGTACTTC | CASSYGRGRFDQGTQYF
TRBJ2-7 | TRBV29-1 | TRBD1 | . | TGCAGCGCATCAACAGGGGACCCTTACGAGCAGTACTTC | CSASTGDPYEQYF
TRBJ2-7 | TRBV5-5 | . | many | TGTGCCAGCAGCTCCTCGACAGCGCTGAACTCCTACGAGCAGTACTTC | CASSSSTALNSYEQYF
TRBJ2-7 | TRBV14 | TRBD2 | . | TGTGCCAGCAGCTTTGCCGGGGGGTCTTTCTCCTACGAGCAGTACTTC | CASSFAGGSFSYEQYF
TRBJ1-2 | TRBV5-1 | . | . | TGCGCCAGCAGCTTGGAGGCAGGGCTCGGCTACACCTTC | CASSLEAGLGYTF
TRBJ2-3 | TRBV6-6 | TRBD2 | many | TGTGCCAGCAGCCAAGTGACTAGCGGGAGTGGGGGTACGCAGTATTTT | CASSQVTSGSGGTQYF
TRBJ2-7 | TRBV9 | . | many | TGTGCCAGCAGCGCAGAAGCTTTTTCCACCTACGAGCAGTACTTC | CASSAEAFSTYEQYF
TRBJ2-3 | TRBV7-2 | TRBD2 | . | TGTGCCAGCAGCTTAGCCCGACTAGCCGGAGATACGCAGTATTTT | CASSLARLAGDTQYF
TRBJ2-2 | TRBV5-6 | . | . | TGTGCCAGCAGCTTGGTCGCGGGGCTTGGCACCGGGGAGCTGTTTTTT | CASSLVAGLGTGELFF
TRBJ2-3 | TRBV7-2 | . | few | TGTGCCAGCAGCCCCGATGTAGGGATGGGCACAGATACGCAGTATTTT | CASSPDVGMGTDTQYF
TRBJ1-2 | TRBV18 | TRBD1 | . | TGTGCCAGCTCACCACAAGGACAGGGGGGTGCCTATGGCTACACCTTC | CASSPQGQGGAYGYTF
TRBJ1-1 | TRBV7-2 | . | . | TGTGCCAGCAGCTTAGAAGGGTCGAGGCCAGCTTTCTTT | CASSLEGSRPAFF
TRBJ2-7 | TRBV30 | . | many | TGTGCCTGGAGTGTTGGGACGGGCGAGCAGTACTTC | CAWSVGTGEQYF
TRBJ2-7 | TRBV6-4 | . | . | TGTGCCAGCAGTGACTCGGCGGGGGCCAACGAGCAGTACTTC | CASSDSAGANEQYF
TRBJ1-2 | TRBV4-1 | . | many | TGCGCCAGCAGCCAAAATCCAGGGACCACTAACTATGGCTACACCTTC | CASSQNPGTTNYGYTF
TRBJ2-1 | TRBV9 | TRBD1 | few | TGTGCCAGCAGCGTAGGGACAGGGGACAATGAGCAGTTCTTC | CASSVGTGDNEQFF
TRBJ2-2 | TRBV12-3/TRBV12-4 | TRBD2 | . | TGTGCCAGCAGTCCAGTAGCGGGAGCCCCCACCGGGGAGCTGTTTTTT | CASSPVAGAPTGELFF
TRBJ2-1 | TRBV5-1 | TRBD1 | . | TGCGCCAGCAGGTACGGGACAGGGGACTACAATGAGCAGTTCTTC | CASRYGTGDYNEQFF
TRBJ2-2 | TRBV7-9 | . | . | TGTGCCGGGCCGTCGGGGCCCGTCACCGGGGAGCTGTTTTTT | CAGPSGPVTGELFF
TRBJ2-7 | TRBV7-6 | TRBD2 | many | TGTGCCAGCAGCCTAGCGGGGGTGAGCGAGCAGTACTTC | CASSLAGVSEQYF
TRBJ2-1 | TRBV25-1 | . | . | TGTGCCAGCAGTGAATGGGACACCAAGGGGGAGCGGTTCTTC | CASSEWDTKGERFF
TRBJ2-1 | TRBV28 | TRBD2 | few | TGTGCCAGCAGTTTTGCAGCGGGGGGGGGAGAGCAGTTCTTC | CASSFAAGGGEQFF
TRBJ1-5 | TRBV12-3/TRBV12-4 | . | . | TGTGCCAGCAGAGTGTCGGGTCGAAGCAATCAGCCCCAGCATTTT | CASRVSGRSNQPQHF
TRBJ1-1 | TRBV7-9 | . | few | TGTGCCAGCGATTTGACGAACACTGAAGCTTTCTTT | CASDLTNTEAFF
TRBJ2-1 | TRBV5-1 | TRBD2 | few | TGCGCCAGCAATCAATGGGTGACGGGGGGGAATGAGCAGTTCTTC | CASNQWVTGGNEQFF
TRBJ2-1 | TRBV9 | . | . | TGTGCCAGCAGCCCCCCACTAGCAGCTGAGCAGTTCTTC | CASSPPLAAEQFF